Described below is a single T cell receptor beta chain sequence and its context. CDR1 and CDR2 (germline): MNHEY, SVGAGI. Trimming pared 6 bases from V and 2 bases from J, leaving 14 bases between. The CDR3 sequence is 15 residues long. In the original workflow: Researchers report that nucleated cell counts were estimated from reference gene primer amplification. Some clones are missing from TCRdb's copy, which holds only in-frame ones; the method was immunoSEQ multiplex PCR. From that table come the V and J calls and clone size; the DNA was used to work out D and trimming. The data show 150,000 to 200,000 clones, with roughly nine tenths seen just once and 10% to 11% held by the top ten. In Seattle, patients joined the study during active infection and were tracked longitudinally. This record comes from a study of blood T cell repertoires in COVID-19. Looking at the study overall: The United States, Italy and Spain were the sources of the acute and convalescent COVID-19 samples. PBMCs, B-cell-depleted T cells, or T cells were the source of the cDNA or gDNA that made up the material.

This TCR came from a woman aged 55-69 years with COVID-19, enrolled during active disease. Material: peripheral blood. This sequence joins TRBV6-5 and TRBJ1-5; D unresolved. CDR3 region: CASSLSGLGNQPQHF. The DNA for the CDR3 is TGTGCCAGCAGCTTGAGCGGACTGGGCAATCAGCCCCAGCATTTT.